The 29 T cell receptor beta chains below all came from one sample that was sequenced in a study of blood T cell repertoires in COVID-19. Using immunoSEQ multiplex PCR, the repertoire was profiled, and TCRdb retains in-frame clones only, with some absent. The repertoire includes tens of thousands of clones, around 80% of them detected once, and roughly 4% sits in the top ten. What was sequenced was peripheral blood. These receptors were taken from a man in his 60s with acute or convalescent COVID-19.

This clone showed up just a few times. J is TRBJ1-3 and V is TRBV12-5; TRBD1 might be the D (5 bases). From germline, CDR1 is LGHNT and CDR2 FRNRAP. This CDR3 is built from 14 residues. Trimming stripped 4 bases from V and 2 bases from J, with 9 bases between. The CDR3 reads CASGSQATGNTIYF. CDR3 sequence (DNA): TGTGCTAGTGGTTCACAGGCAACTGGAAACACCATATATTTT.

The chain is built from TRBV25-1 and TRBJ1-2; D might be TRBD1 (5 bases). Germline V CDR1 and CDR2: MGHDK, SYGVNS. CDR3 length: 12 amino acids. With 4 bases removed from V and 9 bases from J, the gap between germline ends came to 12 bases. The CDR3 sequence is CASSGGSQRYTF. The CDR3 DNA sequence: TGTGCCAGCAGTGGGGGCAGTCAACGCTACACCTTC.

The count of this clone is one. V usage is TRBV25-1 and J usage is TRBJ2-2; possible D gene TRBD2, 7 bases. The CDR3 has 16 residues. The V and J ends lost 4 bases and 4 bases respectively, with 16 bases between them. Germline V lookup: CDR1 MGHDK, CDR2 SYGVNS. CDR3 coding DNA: TGTGCCAGCAGTGGACTTGGGGGGGCTTTCACCGGGGAGCTGTTTTTT. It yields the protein CASSGLGGAFTGELFF. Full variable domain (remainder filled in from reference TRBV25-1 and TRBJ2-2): EADIYQTPRYLVIGTGKKITLECSQTMGHDKMYWYQQDPGMELHLIHYSYGVNSTEKGDLSSESTVSRIRTEHFPLTLESARPSHTSQYLCASSGLGGAFTGELFFGEGSRLTVL.

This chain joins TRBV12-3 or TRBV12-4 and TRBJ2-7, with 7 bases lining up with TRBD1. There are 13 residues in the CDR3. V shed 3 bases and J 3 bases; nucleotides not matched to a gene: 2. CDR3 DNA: TGTGCCAGCAGTTTGGGGGACAGCTACGAGCAGTACTTC. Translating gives CASSLGDSYEQYF.

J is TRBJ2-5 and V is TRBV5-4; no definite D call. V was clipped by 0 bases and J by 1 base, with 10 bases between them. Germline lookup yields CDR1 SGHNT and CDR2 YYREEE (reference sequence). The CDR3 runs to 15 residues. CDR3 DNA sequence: TGTGCCAGCAGCTTGGCGGGTGGCGTCCAAGAGACCCAGTACTTC. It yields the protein CASSLAGGVQETQYF.

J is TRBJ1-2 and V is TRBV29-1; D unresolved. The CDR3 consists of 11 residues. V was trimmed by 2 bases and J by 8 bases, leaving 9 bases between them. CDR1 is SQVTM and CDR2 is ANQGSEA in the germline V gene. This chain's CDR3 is CSVELSVGYTF. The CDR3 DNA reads TGCAGCGTTGAACTTTCGGTGGGCTACACCTTC.

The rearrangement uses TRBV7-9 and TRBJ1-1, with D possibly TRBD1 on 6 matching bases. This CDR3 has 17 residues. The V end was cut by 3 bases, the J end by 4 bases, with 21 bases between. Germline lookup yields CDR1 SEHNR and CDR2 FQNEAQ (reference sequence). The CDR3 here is CASSFPRQEQSGTEAFF. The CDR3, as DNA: TGTGCCAGCAGCTTCCCACGACAGGAGCAAAGTGGCACTGAAGCTTTCTTT.

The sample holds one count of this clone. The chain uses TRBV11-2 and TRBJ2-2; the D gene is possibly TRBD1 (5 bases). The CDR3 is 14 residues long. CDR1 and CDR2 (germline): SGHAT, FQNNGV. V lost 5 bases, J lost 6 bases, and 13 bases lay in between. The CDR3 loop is CASSPDRTAGELFF. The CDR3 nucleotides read TGTGCCAGCAGCCCCGACAGAACGGCCGGGGAGCTGTTTTTT.

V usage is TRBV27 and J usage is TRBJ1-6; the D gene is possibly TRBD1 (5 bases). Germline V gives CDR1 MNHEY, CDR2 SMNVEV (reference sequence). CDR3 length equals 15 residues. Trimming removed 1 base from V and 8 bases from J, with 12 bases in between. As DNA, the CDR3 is TGTGCCAGCAGTTTATTTGACCAGGGCGATTCACCCCTCCACTTT. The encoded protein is CASSLFDQGDSPLHF.

CDR3 DNA: TGTGCCAGCAGCTTAATTCCGGGACTAGCGGGGGAGACCCAGTACTTC. Amino acids: CASSLIPGLAGETQYF. The V call is TRBV7-6, the J call TRBJ2-5; 13 bases are shared with TRBD2. The length of the CDR3 is 16 residues. V shed 2 bases and J 5 bases; nucleotides not matched to a gene: 5. CDR1 and CDR2 from the germline V gene are SGHVS and FNYEAQ. Full variable domain (outside the CDR3, taken from reference TRBV7-6 and TRBJ2-5): GAGVSQSPRYKVTKRGQDVALRCDPISGHVSLYWYRQALGQGPEFLTYFNYEAQQDKSGLPNDRFSAERPEGSISTLTIQRTEQRDSAMYRCASSLIPGLAGETQYFGPGTRLLVL.

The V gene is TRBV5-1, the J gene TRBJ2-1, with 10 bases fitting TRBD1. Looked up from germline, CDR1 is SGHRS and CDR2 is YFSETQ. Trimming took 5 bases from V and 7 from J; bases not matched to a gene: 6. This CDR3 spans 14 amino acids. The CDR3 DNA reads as TGCGCCAGCAGGGCCGGGACAGGGGATAATGAGCAGTTCTTC. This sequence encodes CASRAGTGDNEQFF.

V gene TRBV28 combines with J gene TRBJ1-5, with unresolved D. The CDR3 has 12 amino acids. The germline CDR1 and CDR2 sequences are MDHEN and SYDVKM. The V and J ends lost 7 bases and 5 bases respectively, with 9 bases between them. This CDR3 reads CASNPPDQPQHF. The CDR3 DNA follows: TGTGCCAGCAACCCGCCGGATCAGCCCCAGCATTTT.

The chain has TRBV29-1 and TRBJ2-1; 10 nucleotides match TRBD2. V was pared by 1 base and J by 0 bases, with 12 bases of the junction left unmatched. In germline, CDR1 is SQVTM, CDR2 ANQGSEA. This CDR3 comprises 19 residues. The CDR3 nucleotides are TGCAGCGTTGAAGGTATACTAGCGGGGACTACCGGCTCCTACAATGAGCAGTTCTTC. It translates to CSVEGILAGTTGSYNEQFF.

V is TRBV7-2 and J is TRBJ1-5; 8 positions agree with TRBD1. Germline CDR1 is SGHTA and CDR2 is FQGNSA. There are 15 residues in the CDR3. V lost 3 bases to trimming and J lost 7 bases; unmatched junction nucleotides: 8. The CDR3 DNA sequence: TGTGCCAGCAGCTTCTCCGGGACAGGAGAACAGCCCCAGCATTTT. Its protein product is CASSFSGTGEQPQHF.

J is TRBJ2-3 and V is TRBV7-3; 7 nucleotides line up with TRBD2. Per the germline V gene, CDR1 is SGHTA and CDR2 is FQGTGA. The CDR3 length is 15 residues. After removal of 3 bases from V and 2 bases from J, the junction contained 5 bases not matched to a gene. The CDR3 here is CASSLRAGITDTQYF. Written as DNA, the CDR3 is TGTGCCAGCAGCTTGCGAGCGGGGATCACAGATACGCAGTATTTT.

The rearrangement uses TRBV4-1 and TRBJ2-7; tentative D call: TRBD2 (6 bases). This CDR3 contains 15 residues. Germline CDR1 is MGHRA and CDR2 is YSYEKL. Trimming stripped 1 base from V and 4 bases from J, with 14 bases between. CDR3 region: CASSQAGGAFYEQYF. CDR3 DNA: TGCGCCAGCAGCCAAGCCGGCGGGGCCTTTTACGAGCAGTACTTC.

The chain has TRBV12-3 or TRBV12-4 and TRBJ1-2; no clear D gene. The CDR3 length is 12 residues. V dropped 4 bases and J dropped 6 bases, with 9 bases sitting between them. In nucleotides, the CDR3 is TGTGCCAGCAGTTCCACATATCATGGCTACACCTTC. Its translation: CASSSTYHGYTF.

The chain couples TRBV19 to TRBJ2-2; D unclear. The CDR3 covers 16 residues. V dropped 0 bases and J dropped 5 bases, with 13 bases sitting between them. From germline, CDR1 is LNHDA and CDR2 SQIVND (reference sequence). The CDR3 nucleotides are TGTGCCAGTAGTATAGATCCTGACTCAGTAACCGGGGAGCTGTTTTTT. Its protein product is CASSIDPDSVTGELFF.

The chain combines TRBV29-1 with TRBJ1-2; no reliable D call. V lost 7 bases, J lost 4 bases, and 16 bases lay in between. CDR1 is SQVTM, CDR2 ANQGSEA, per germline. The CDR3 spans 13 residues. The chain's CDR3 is CSALPSSGYGYTF. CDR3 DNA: TGCAGCGCCCTCCCTAGTTCGGGCTATGGCTACACCTTC.

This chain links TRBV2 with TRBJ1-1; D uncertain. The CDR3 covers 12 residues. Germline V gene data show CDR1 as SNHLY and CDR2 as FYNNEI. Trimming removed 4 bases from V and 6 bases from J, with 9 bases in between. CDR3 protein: CASSARFSEAFF. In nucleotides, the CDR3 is TGTGCCAGCAGTGCCAGGTTTTCTGAAGCTTTCTTT.

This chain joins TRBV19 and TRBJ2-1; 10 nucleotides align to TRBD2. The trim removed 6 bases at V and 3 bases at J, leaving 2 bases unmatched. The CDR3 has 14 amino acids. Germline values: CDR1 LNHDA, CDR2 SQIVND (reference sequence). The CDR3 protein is CASSPSGGYNEQFF. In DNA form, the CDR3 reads TGTGCCAGTAGCCCTAGCGGGGGCTACAATGAGCAGTTCTTC.

This chain's CDR3 is CASRSTGGRINEQFF. CDR3 nucleotide sequence: TGTGCCAGCAGGTCCACAGGGGGCCGGATCAATGAGCAGTTCTTC. The chain is built from TRBV6-5 and TRBJ2-1, with 9 bases aligning to TRBD1. This CDR3 has 15 amino acids. The J segment lost 6 bases and the V segment lost 6 bases, leaving 9 bases of the junction unmatched. The germline V gene encodes CDR1 MNHEY and CDR2 SVGAGI.

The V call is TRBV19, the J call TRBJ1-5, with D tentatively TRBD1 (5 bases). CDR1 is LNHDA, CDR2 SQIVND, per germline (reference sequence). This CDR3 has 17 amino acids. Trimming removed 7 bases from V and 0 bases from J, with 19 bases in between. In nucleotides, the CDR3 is TGTGCCAGTAAGCGGGGCCCCGGTACAAATAGCAATCAGCCCCAGCATTTT. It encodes CASKRGPGTNSNQPQHF. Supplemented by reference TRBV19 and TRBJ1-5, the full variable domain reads DGGITQSPKYLFRKEGQNVTLSCEQNLNHDAMYWYRQDPGQGLRLIYYSQIVNDFQKGDIAEGYSVSREKKESFPLTVTSAQKNPTAFYLCASKRGPGTNSNQPQHFGDGTRLSIL.

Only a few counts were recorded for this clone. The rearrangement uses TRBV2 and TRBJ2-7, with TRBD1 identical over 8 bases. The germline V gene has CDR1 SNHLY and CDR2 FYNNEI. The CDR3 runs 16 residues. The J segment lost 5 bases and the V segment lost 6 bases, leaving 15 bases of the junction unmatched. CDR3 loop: CASRLTLDRANNEQYF. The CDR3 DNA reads TGTGCCAGCAGGTTAACTCTGGACAGGGCGAACAACGAGCAGTACTTC.

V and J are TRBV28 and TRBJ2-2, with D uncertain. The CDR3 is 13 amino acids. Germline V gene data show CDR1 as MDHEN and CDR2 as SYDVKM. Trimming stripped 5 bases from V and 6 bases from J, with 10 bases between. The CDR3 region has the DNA TGTGCCAGCAGTACCCCCGCGGCCGGGGAGCTGTTTTTT. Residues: CASSTPAAGELFF.

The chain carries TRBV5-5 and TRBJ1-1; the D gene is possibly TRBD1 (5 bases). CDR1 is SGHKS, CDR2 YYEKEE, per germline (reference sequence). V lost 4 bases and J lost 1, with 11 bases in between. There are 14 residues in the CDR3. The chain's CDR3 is CASSTATANTEAFF. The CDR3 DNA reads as TGTGCCAGCAGCACGGCGACAGCGAACACTGAAGCTTTCTTT.

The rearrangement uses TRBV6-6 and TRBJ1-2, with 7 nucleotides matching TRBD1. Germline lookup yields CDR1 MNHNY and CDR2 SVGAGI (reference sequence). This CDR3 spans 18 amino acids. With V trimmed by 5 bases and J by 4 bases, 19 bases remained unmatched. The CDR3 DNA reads TGTGCCAGCAGTCCCCCTCGACAGGGATACTTACCGGGCTATGGCTACACCTTC. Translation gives CASSPPRQGYLPGYGYTF.

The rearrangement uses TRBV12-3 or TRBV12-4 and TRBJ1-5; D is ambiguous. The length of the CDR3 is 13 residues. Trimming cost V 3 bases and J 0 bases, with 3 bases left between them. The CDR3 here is CASSFNSNQPQHF. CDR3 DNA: TGTGCCAGCAGTTTCAATAGCAATCAGCCCCAGCATTTT.

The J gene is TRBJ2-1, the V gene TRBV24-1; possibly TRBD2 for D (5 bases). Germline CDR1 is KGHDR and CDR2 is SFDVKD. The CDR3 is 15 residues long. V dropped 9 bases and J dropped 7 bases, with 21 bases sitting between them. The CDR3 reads CATAGQDSQENEQFF. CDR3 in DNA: TGTGCCACCGCCGGCCAGGACTCGCAGGAGAATGAGCAGTTCTTC.